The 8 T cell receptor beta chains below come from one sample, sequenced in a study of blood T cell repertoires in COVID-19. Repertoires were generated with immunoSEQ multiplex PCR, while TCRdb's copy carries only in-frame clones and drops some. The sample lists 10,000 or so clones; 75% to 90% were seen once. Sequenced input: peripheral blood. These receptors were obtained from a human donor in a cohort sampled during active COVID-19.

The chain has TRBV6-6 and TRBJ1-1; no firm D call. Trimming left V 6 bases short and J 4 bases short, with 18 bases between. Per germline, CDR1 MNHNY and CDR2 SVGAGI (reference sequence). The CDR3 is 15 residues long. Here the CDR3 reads CASSLPVGRGTEAFF. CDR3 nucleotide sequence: TGTGCCAGCAGCCTCCCTGTAGGGCGGGGCACTGAAGCTTTCTTT.

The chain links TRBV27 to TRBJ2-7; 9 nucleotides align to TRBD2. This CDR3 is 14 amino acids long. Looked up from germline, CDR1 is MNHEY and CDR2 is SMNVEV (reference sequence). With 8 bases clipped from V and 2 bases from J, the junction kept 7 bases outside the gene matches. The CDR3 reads CASGSSGAAYEQYF. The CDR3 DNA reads TGTGCCAGCGGGTCTAGCGGGGCGGCCTACGAGCAGTACTTC.

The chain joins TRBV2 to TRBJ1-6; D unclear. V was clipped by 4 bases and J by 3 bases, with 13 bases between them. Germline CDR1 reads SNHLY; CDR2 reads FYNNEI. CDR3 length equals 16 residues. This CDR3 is CASSGSQRGYNSPLHF. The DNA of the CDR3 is TGTGCCAGCAGTGGAAGTCAGAGAGGCTATAATTCACCCCTCCACTTT. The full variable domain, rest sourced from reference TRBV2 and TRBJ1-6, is EPEVTQTPSHQVTQMGQEVILRCVPISNHLYFYWYRQILGQKVEFLVSFYNNEISEKSEIFDDQFSVERPDGSNFTLKIRSTKLEDSAMYFCASSGSQRGYNSPLHFGNGTRLTVT.

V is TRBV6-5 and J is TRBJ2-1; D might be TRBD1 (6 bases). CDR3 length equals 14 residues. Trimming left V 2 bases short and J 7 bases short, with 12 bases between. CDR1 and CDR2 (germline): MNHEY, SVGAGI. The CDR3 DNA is TGTGCCAGCAGTTACGCAGGGGCTGTTAATGAGCAGTTCTTC. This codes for CASSYAGAVNEQFF.

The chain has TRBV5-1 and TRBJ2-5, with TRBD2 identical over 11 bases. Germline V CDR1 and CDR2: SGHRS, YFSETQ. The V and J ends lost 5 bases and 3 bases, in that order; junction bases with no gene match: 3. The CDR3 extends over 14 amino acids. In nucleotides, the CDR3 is TGCGCCAGCAGTAGGGGACTAGCGGAAGAGACCCAGTACTTC. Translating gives CASSRGLAEETQYF.

The DNA for the CDR3 is TGTGCCAGCAGCCAAGGGAACAGGGTCCCCACTGAAAAACTGTTTTTT. It is translated as CASSQGNRVPTEKLFF. This chain connects TRBV14 to TRBJ1-4; tentatively, D is TRBD1 (6 bases). The V end was cut by 1 base, the J end by 7 bases, with 16 bases between. The CDR3 spans 16 residues. Germline CDR1 SGHDN, CDR2 FVKESK.

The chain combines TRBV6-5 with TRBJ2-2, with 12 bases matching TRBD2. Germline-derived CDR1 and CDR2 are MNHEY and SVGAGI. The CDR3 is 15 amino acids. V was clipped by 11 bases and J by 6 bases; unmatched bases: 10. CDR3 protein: CASQGLAGGSGELFF. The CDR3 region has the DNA TGTGCCTCCCAGGGGCTAGCGGGAGGGTCCGGGGAGCTGTTTTTT.

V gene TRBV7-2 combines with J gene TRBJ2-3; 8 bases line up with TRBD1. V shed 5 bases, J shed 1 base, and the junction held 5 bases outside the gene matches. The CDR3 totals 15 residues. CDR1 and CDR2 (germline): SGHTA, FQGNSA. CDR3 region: CASSREGQGTDTQYF. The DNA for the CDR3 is TGTGCCAGCAGCCGCGAGGGACAGGGCACAGATACGCAGTATTTT.